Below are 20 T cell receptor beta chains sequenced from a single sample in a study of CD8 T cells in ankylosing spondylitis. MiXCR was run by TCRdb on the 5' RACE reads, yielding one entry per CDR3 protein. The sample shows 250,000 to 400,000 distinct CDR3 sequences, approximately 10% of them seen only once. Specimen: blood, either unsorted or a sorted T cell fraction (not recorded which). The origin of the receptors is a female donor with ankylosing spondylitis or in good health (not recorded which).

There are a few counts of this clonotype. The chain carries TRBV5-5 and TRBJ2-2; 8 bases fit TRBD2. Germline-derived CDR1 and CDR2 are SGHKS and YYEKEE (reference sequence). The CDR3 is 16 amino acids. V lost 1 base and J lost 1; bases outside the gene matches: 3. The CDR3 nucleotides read TGTGCCAGCAGCTTGAGCGGGGGCCGGAACACCGGGGAGCTGTTTTTT. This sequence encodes CASSLSGGRNTGELFF.

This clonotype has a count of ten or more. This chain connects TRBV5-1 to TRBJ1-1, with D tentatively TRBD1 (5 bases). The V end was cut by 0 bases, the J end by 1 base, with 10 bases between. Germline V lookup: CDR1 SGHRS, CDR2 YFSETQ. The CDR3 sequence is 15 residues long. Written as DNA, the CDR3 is TGCGCCAGCAGCTTGGAGGGGTCAGGGAACACTGAAGCTTTCTTT. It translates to CASSLEGSGNTEAFF.

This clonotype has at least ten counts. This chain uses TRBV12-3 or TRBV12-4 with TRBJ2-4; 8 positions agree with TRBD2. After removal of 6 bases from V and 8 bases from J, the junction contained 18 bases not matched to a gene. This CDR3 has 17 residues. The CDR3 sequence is CASRRGHLLAVGDIQYF. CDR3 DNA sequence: TGTGCCAGCAGACGAGGACACCTACTAGCGGTTGGTGACATTCAGTACTTC.

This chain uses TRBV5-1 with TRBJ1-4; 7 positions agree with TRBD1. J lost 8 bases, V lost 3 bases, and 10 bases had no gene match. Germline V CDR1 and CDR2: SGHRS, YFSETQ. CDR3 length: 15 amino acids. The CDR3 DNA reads TGCGCCAGCAGCTCGGCCGGGACAGCAGAAGAAAAACTGTTTTTT. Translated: CASSSAGTAEEKLFF.

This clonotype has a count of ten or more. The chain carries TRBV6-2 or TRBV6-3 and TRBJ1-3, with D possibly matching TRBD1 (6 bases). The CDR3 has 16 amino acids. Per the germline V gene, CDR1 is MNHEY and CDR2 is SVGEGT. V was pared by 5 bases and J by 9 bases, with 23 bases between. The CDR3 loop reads CASSRGQRRSARTIYF. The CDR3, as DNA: TGTGCCAGCAGTCGTGGACAGAGAAGAAGCGCGCGCACCATATATTTT.

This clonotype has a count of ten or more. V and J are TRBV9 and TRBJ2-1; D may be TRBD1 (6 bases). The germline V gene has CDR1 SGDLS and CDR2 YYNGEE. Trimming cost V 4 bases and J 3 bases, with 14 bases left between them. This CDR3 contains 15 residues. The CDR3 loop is CASSTPGTSYNEQFF. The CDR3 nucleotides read TGTGCCAGCAGCACTCCCGGGACAAGCTACAATGAGCAGTTCTTC.

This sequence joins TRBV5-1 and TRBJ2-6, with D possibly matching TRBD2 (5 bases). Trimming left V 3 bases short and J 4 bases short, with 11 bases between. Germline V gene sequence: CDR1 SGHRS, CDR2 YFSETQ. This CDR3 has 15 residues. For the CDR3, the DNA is TGCGCCAGCAGCTCCGCGAGGGCAGGGGCCAACGTCCTGACTTTC. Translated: CASSSARAGANVLTF.

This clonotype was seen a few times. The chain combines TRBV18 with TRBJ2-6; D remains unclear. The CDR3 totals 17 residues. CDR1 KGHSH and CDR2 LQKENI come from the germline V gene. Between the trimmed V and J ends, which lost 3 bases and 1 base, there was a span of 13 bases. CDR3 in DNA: TGTGCCAGCTCACCGGTACAGCCCGGATCTGGGGCCAACGTCCTGACTTTC. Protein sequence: CASSPVQPGSGANVLTF.

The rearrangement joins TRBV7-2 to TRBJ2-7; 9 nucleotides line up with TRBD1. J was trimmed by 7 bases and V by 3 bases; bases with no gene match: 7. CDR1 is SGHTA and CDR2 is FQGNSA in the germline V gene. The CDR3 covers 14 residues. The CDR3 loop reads CASSFTQGAGEQYF. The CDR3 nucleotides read TGTGCCAGCAGCTTTACACAGGGGGCAGGGGAGCAGTACTTC.

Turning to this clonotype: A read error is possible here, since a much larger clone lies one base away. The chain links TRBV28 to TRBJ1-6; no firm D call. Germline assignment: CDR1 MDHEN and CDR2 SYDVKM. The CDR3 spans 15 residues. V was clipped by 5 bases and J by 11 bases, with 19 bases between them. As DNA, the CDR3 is TGTGCCAGCAGTGAAGGGCGGGTTTTGCGAACACCCCTCCACTTT. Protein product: CASSEGRVLRTPLHF.

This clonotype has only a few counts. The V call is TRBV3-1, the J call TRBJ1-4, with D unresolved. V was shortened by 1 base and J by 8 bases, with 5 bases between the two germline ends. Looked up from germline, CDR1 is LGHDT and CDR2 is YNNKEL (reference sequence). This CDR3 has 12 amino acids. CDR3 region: CASSQVGEKLFF. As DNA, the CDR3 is TGTGCCAGCAGCCAAGTAGGGGAAAAACTGTTTTTT. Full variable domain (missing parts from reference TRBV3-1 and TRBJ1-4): DTAVSQTPKYLVTQMGNDKSIKCEQNLGHDTMYWYKQDSKKFLKIMFSYNNKELIINETVPNRFSPKSPDKAHLNLHINSLELGDSAVYFCASSQVGEKLFFGSGTQLSVL.

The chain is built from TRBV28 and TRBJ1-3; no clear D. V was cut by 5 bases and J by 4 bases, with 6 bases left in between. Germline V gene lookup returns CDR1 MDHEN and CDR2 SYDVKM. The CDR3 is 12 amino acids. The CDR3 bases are TGTGCCAGCAGTACCCGGGGAAACACCATATATTTT. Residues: CASSTRGNTIYF.

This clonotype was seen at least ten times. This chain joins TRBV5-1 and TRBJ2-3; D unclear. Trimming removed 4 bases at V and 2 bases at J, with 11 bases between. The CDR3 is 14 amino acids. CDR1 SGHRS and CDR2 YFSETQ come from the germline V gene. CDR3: CASSGWAPTDTQYF. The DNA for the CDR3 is TGCGCCAGCAGCGGTTGGGCGCCCACAGATACGCAGTATTTT. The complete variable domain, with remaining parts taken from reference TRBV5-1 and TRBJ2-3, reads KAGVTQTPRYLIKTRGQQVTLSCSPISGHRSVSWYQQTPGQGLQFLFEYFSETQRNKGNFPGRFSGRQFSNSRSEMNVSTLELGDSALYLCASSGWAPTDTQYFGPGTRLTVL.

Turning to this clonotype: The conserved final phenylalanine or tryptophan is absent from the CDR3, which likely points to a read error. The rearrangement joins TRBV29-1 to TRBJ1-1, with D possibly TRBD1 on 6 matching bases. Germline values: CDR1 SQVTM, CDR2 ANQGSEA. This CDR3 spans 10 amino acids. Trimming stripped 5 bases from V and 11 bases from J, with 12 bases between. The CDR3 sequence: CSVYRERAFS. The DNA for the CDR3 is TGCAGCGTTTACAGGGAACGGGCTTTCTCT.

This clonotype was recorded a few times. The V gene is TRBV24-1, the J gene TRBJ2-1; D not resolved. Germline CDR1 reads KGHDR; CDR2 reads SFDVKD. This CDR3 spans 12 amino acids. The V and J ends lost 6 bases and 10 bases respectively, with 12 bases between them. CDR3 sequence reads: CATSPEYGEQFF. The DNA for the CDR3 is TGTGCCACCAGTCCTGAGTACGGCGAGCAGTTCTTC.

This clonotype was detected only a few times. CDR3 sequence: CASVRDPYSNQPQHF. The CDR3 nucleotides are TGTGCCAGTGTTCGGGACCCGTATAGCAATCAGCCCCAGCATTTT. The V gene is TRBV7-8, the J gene TRBJ1-5, with D tentatively TRBD1 (5 bases). CDR1 and CDR2 from the germline V gene are SGHVS and FQNEAQ. This CDR3 is built from 15 residues. V was trimmed by 9 bases and J by 0 bases, leaving 15 bases between them.

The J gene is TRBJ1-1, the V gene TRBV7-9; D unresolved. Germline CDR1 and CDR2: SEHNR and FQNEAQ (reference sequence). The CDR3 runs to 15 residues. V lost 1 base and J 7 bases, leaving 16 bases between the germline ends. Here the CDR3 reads CASSLDLPGRDEAFF. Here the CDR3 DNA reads TGTGCCAGCAGCTTAGATTTGCCGGGCCGGGATGAAGCTTTCTTT.

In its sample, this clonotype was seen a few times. The CDR3 spells CASTSGISYNEQFF. CDR3 nucleotide sequence: TGTGCCAGCACTAGTGGGATAAGCTACAATGAGCAGTTCTTC. V gene TRBV7-2 combines with J gene TRBJ2-1; no firm D call. Germline V gene lookup returns CDR1 SGHTA and CDR2 FQGNSA. Trimming left V 7 bases short and J 3 bases short, with 13 bases between. The CDR3 runs 14 residues.

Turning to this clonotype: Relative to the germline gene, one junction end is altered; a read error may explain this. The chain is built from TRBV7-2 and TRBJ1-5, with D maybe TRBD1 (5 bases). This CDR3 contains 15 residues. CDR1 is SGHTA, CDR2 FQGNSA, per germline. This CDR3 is CASSLGGPSNQPPHF. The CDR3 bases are TGTGCCAGCAGCTTAGGGGGCCCAAGCAATCAGCCCCCGCATTTT.

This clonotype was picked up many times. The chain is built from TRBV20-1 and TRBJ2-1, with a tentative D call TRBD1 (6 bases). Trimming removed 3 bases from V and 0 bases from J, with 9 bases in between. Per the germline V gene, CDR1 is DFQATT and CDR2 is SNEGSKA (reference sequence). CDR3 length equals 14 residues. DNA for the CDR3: TGCAGTGCTAGGGGGGCGAGCTCCTACAATGAGCAGTTCTTC. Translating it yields CSARGASSYNEQFF.